Given below is one T cell receptor beta chain in context. Its matching antigen is unknown. V shed 6 bases and J shed 7 bases, with 9 bases lying between them. Germline V gene data show CDR1 as MDHEN and CDR2 as SYDVKM. The CDR3 length is 11 residues. Every bit of the isolated RNA underwent reverse transcription, so sequencing read expressed TCRB transcripts. Sequencing used immunoSEQ multiplex PCR; TCRdb keeps in-frame clones, though not all of them. This sample has just under 150,000 clones, with about 13% found just once. This specimen comes from a study of beta chain features in type 1 diabetes. Broader study findings: Still unanswered here is whether HLA type influences TCRB rearrangement. Significant though moderate, a shortening of TCRB CDR3s appeared in all four CD4+ subsets of Type 1 diabetes patients. Among patients, naive, central memory and Treg TCRB repertoires appeared more similar than among healthy donors.

The sample taken for sequencing was central memory CD4+ T cells from blood. The chain combines TRBV28 with TRBJ1-1, with D possibly matching TRBD1 (5 bases). The TCR sequence derives from a man in his late teens or twenties with type 1 diabetes. CDR3 DNA: TGTGCCAGCAGGGGGCCCTTTGAAGCTTTCTTT. Its protein product is CASRGPFEAFF.